A single sample is the source of the 3 T cell receptor beta chains below, sequenced in a study of technical replicates of blood from a handful of donors. The protocol was immunoSEQ multiplex PCR, while the TCRdb copy is restricted to in-frame clones and leaves out a portion. The data show tens of thousands of clones, around 94% seen once. Sequenced: T cells isolated from PBMCs. Every receptor here comes from a human donor in good health.

This clone showed up just once. The V and J genes are TRBV19 and TRBJ2-3, with TRBD2 identical over 10 bases. Trimming removed 6 bases from V and 5 bases from J; junction bases left unmatched: 2. This CDR3 has 13 residues. The V gene's germline CDR1 is LNHDA and CDR2 SQIVND (reference sequence). In nucleotides, the CDR3 is TGTGCCAGTAGAGCGGGAGGGGGAGATACGCAGTATTTT. Protein sequence: CASRAGGGDTQYF.

The V gene is TRBV5-4, the J gene TRBJ2-5, with D possibly TRBD1 on 5 matching bases. Germline V gene lookup returns CDR1 SGHNT and CDR2 YYREEE (reference sequence). CDR3 length equals 14 residues. Deletions cut 0 bases from V and 1 base from J, with 7 bases between. CDR3 sequence: CASSLVQAQETQYF. The CDR3 bases are TGTGCCAGCAGCTTGGTACAGGCCCAAGAGACCCAGTACTTC.

The V gene is TRBV9, the J gene TRBJ2-1, with 11 positions matching TRBD1. Per the germline V gene, CDR1 is SGDLS and CDR2 is YYNGEE. The ends lost 3 bases at V and 6 bases at J; junction bases unmatched: 5. CDR3 size: 15 residues. CDR3 sequence: CASSGGQGAGNEQFF. The DNA for the CDR3 is TGTGCCAGCAGCGGAGGACAGGGGGCCGGCAATGAGCAGTTCTTC.